The entry below gives a single T cell receptor beta chain sequence along with its context. Germline loops: CDR1 MNHNS, CDR2 SASEGT. The CDR3 is 13 residues long. The V end was cut by 1 base, the J end by 13 bases, with 16 bases between. This record belongs to a study of blood T cell repertoires in COVID-19. Method: immunoSEQ multiplex PCR; TCRdb's copy keeps in-frame clones and lacks some. The sample holds over 130,000 clones; about 87% are singletons and the top ten take around 28%. This TCR came from a human donor in a cohort sampled during active COVID-19. The V and J genes are TRBV6-1 and TRBJ1-1; D not certain. The source material was peripheral blood. Here the CDR3 reads CASSEGGVGPNFF. Here the CDR3 DNA reads TGTGCCAGCAGTGAAGGAGGAGTTGGTCCGAATTTCTTT.